This T cell receptor (beta chain) was documented in a study of CD4 T cell repertoires in COVID-19 (dated by TCRdb to about 2021). As for the study more broadly: To analyze cross-reactivity, the CFSE-low cells were expanded with IL-2 for about 10 days and then labeled again and restimulated with spike proteins from other coronaviruses. Subset-level TCR Vbeta repertoire analysis of SARS-CoV-2-reactive T cells was performed in a few recovered individuals. The study characterized naturally processed CD4+ T cell responses to SARS-CoV-2 spike and nucleoprotein in COVID-19-recovered individuals, using TCR Vbeta sequencing to assess clonal composition.

The protocol used for the library was the immunoSEQ multiplex PCR assay. As for the authors' bioinformatics: The Chao-Jaccard similarity index and the number of shared clonotypes were used to measure repertoire overlap between subsets. This immuneACCESS table, as held by TCRdb, lists in-frame sequences with V and J called but not all clones. Of the missing ones, under half trace to an unresolved V gene in checked studies; the others have no known cause. That table supplies the V and J calls and clone size; D and trimming were determined from the DNA. For this sample there are over 75,000 clones; 83% appear just once. In total, the top ten clones hold over 0.45% of the sample. In light of the paper, this sample's time point label describes: sample from a COVID-19-recovered individual after infection. Donors were patients who had recovered from mild-to-severe COVID-19. Uncultured memory T cell samples were sequenced directly after ex vivo isolation. From peripheral blood mononuclear cells, the researchers isolated CD4+ total memory, central memory, effector memory and circulating T follicular helper cells.

In regard to this clone: Its antigen has not been determined. Base qualities were left out, and no much larger clone turns up one base away.

Broader findings and caveats from the paper: Consistent with cross-reactivity, between 7 and 25% of SARS-CoV-2 clonotypes also showed up in secondary cultures stimulated with SARS-CoV and/or HKU1 spike. Several of the most expanded SARS-CoV-2-reactive clonotypes were found to be shared between two or all three memory subsets, suggesting intraclonal diversification.

Measured from the cysteine to the phenylalanine, the CDR3 is 14 residues long. The entry retains the CDR3 DNA only, 42 bases that are in frame from base 1. The input for sequencing was CD4+ T cells from peripheral blood, taken after recovery from COVID-19. The sequence came from a human donor who had COVID-19. The chain uses TRBV21-1 and TRBJ2-7; the table calls TRBD1, which could not be checked here. TRBV21-1 is designated a pseudogene. The base sequence is TGTGCCAGCAGCCACCGGGACAGGGGCCACGAGCAGTACTTC. Its protein is CASSHRDRGHEQYF.